Included here is one T cell receptor beta chain sequence, with context. What it binds is unknown. The length of the CDR3 is 19 residues. The germline gives CDR1 SGHAT, CDR2 FQNNGV. TCRdb reanalyzed the 5' RACE reads and collapses them to one entry per CDR3 protein, without DNA. Reported are 350,000 to 500,000 distinct CDR3 sequences; the ten largest clones contain about 7.3%. The sample originates from a study of T cells expressing NK-cell markers. Study in general: It was sorted CD3+CD56-NKG2C+, CD3+CD56+NKG2C- and CD3+CD56+NKG2C+ T cells that provided the TCR beta repertoires. Eight donors were sequenced, of whom seven were HCMV-seropositive, while the remaining one was HCMV-seronegative. Points from the study as a whole: In 5 to 7 donors, dominant NKG2C+ clonotypes were roughly 1.0-8% of CD8+ T cells.

The specimen sequenced was blood T cells: a sorted CD56 or NKG2C T cell subset, CD4+ or CD8+ T cells, or bulk PBMC T cells (not recorded which). The source of this sequence is a woman aged 18 to 75 in good health. The chain carries TRBV11-2 and TRBJ2-1; TCRdb outputs TRBD2, but without DNA this stays unchecked. The CDR3 here is CASSSRDKGLAGSYNEQFF.